This T cell receptor (beta chain) was obtained from a study of T cell changes during pregnancy in multiple sclerosis. Using immunoSEQ multiplex PCR, the repertoire was profiled, and TCRdb retains in-frame clones only, with some absent. The top ten clones hold around 0.61% of a sample with approximately 50,000 clones, around 92% of them seen once. The germline V gene encodes CDR1 SGHVS and CDR2 FQNEAQ. V lost 6 bases, J lost 4 bases, and 16 bases stayed unmatched. The CDR3 spans 17 residues. The sample here was CD4+ T cells from peripheral blood mononuclear cells, taken in the third trimester of pregnancy. This chain joins TRBV7-8 and TRBJ2-3, with TRBD2 identical over 7 bases. The sequence came from a female donor with multiple sclerosis, enrolled in a pregnancy study. The CDR3 DNA sequence: TGTGCCAGCAGACGAAGCTTGGTAGCGGGCGGGGCAGATACGCAGTATTTT. Protein product: CASRRSLVAGGADTQYF.